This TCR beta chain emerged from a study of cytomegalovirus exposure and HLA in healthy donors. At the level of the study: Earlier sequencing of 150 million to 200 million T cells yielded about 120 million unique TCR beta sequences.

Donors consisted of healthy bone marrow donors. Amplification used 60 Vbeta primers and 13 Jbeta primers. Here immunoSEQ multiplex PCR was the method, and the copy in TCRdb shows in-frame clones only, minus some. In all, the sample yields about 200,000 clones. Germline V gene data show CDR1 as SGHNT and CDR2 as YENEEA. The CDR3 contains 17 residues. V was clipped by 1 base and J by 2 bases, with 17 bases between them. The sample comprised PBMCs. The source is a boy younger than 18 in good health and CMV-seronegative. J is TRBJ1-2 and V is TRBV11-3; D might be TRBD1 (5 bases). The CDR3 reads CASSLAAGRKKNYGYTF. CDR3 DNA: TGTGCCAGCAGCTTAGCGGCAGGGCGAAAAAAAAACTATGGCTACACCTTC. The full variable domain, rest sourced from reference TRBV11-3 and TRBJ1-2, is EAGVVQSPRYKIIEKKQPVAFWCNPISGHNTLYWYLQNLGQGPELLIRYENEEAVDDSQLPKDRFSAERLKGVDSTLKIQPAELGDSAVYLCASSLAAGRKKNYGYTFGSGTRLTVV.